This T cell receptor (beta chain) is drawn from a study of cytomegalovirus exposure and HLA in healthy donors. Findings and caveats of the study: Highly shared sequence variants in one cluster were likely a sequencing artifact. Within a later analysis, the majority of CMV-associated TCR beta chains appeared HLA-restricted.

Germline V gene lookup returns CDR1 SGHVS and CDR2 FNYEAQ. The germline V and J ends were trimmed by 0 bases and 4 bases, with 12 bases remaining between them. The CDR3 is 15 amino acids. The PCR ran on 60 Vbeta and 13 Jbeta primers. The protocol was immunoSEQ multiplex PCR, while the TCRdb copy is restricted to in-frame clones and leaves out a portion. This table has 170,000 or so clones, 78% appearing once. This clone was found a few times. The antigen is not known. The clonotype comes from a woman between 40 and 55 years old in good health and CMV-seronegative. The V gene is TRBV7-6, the J gene TRBJ1-1; D gene ambiguous. Sequenced sample: PBMCs. CDR3 DNA sequence: TGTGCCAGCAGCTTAGCCGAGGCGATAAGCACTGAAGCTTTCTTT. Translating gives CASSLAEAISTEAFF.